This T cell receptor (beta chain) was identified in a study of blood T cell repertoires in COVID-19. Study background: Some COVID-19 samples were acute and others convalescent; all came from the United States, Italy and Spain. The analysed material was cDNA or gDNA that came from T cells, B-cell-depleted T cells, or PBMCs.

V lost 6 bases, J lost 0 bases, and 11 bases lay in between. The CDR3 extends over 15 amino acids. CDR1 and CDR2 (germline): SNHLY, FYNNEI. Followed over time, Seattle patients had been enrolled while infection was active. Data came from immunoSEQ multiplex PCR; TCRdb stores just in-frame clones and leaves some out. The table records some 270,000 clones, about 83% of them present only once. The sequence was obtained from a woman over 75 with COVID-19, enrolled during active disease. The specimen was peripheral blood. The chain couples TRBV2 to TRBJ1-4; D unresolved. The CDR3 nucleotides are TGTGCCAGCAGGGGCATTCCTACAACTAATGAAAAACTGTTTTTT. It is translated as CASRGIPTTNEKLFF.